The rows below give T cell receptor beta chains drawn from one sample of a study of early T cells in non-severe SARS-CoV-2 infection. MiXCR, run by TCRdb on the 5' RACE reads, gives a single entry per CDR3 protein. The data contain under 70,000 distinct CDR3 sequences, roughly 5% of them singletons. The sample was whole blood. The source of these receptors is an adult who was a healthcare worker with PCR-confirmed SARS-CoV-2 infection or an uninfected control (not recorded which). Both conserved end residues are part of each CDR3. A D gene is named only where the DNA matches it firmly. Expanded clones are given a class, and other clones once, few, many or no size at all.

D	J	size	V	CDR3	DNA
-	TRBJ2-1	few	TRBV2	CASSDSGASYNEQFF	TGTGCCAGCAGTGATTCAGGGGCCTCCTACAATGAGCAGTTCTTC
-	TRBJ2-1	-	TRBV4-3	CASSITGTLDYNEQFF	TGCGCCAGCAGTATTACCGGGACTCTCGACTACAATGAGCAGTTCTTC
-	TRBJ2-1	-	TRBV27	CASSLDTTSYNEQFF	TGTGCCAGCAGTTTGGACACCACCTCCTACAATGAGCAGTTCTTC
-	TRBJ2-1	-	TRBV6-2/TRBV6-3	CASRRDPGLSSYNEQFF	TGTGCCAGCAGGAGGGATCCGGGACTCAGCTCCTACAATGAGCAGTTCTTC
-	TRBJ2-1	few	TRBV7-2	CASSLAGPSYNEQFF	TGTGCCAGCAGCTTAGCGGGTCCCTCCTACAATGAGCAGTTCTTC
-	TRBJ2-7	many	TRBV29-1	CSVERTGSYEQYF	TGCAGCGTTGAAAGAACGGGCTCCTACGAGCAGTACTTC
TRBD1	TRBJ2-6	many	TRBV7-3	CASSSGTGFSGANVLTF	TGTGCCAGCAGCTCCGGGACAGGATTCTCTGGGGCCAACGTCCTGACTTTC
-	TRBJ1-1	many	TRBV30	CAWSKTFEAFF	TGTGCCTGGAGTAAAACGTTTGAAGCTTTCTTT
TRBD2	TRBJ2-7	few	TRBV20-1	CSAPPTSGYEQYF	TGCAGTGCTCCCCCTACTAGCGGCTACGAGCAGTACTTC
TRBD1	TRBJ1-1	many	TRBV19	CASSLRQGINTEAFF	TGTGCCAGTAGTCTGCGACAGGGGATTAACACTGAAGCTTTCTTT
TRBD1	TRBJ2-7	many	TRBV20-1	CSARPTGGSYEQYF	TGCAGTGCTAGGCCGACAGGGGGCTCCTACGAGCAGTACTTC
TRBD2	TRBJ2-1	many	TRBV12-3/TRBV12-4	CASISQGGLNNEQFF	TGTGCCAGCATATCCCAGGGAGGGCTAAACAATGAGCAGTTCTTC
TRBD2	TRBJ2-3	-	TRBV5-4	CASSWTSGSDTDTQYF	TGTGCCAGCAGCTGGACTAGCGGGAGTGACACAGATACGCAGTATTTT
-	TRBJ1-2	many	TRBV20-1	CSAGRVKDYTF	TGCAGTGCTGGGCGTGTCAAGGACTACACCTTC
TRBD1	TRBJ1-1	many	TRBV27	CASSAKQGFGTEAFF	TGTGCCAGCAGTGCTAAACAGGGGTTCGGAACTGAAGCTTTCTTT
-	TRBJ1-1	many	TRBV27	CASSTVPNTEAFF	TGTGCCAGCAGTACCGTTCCGAACACTGAAGCTTTCTTT
TRBD2	TRBJ2-3	few	TRBV20-1	CSAGLAGGADTQYF	TGCAGTGCTGGACTAGCGGGAGGAGCAGATACGCAGTATTTT
-	TRBJ2-2	-	TRBV4-2	CASSQETGEGTGELFF	TGTGCCAGCAGCCAAGAAACGGGAGAAGGCACCGGGGAGCTGTTTTTT
-	TRBJ2-1	-	TRBV15	CATSREGVSYNEQFF	TGTGCCACCAGCAGAGAAGGAGTTTCCTACAATGAGCAGTTCTTC
-	TRBJ2-3	many	TRBV20-1	CSARDGRKSTDTQYF	TGCAGTGCTAGAGATGGGCGGAAAAGCACAGATACGCAGTATTTT
-	TRBJ1-1	many	TRBV16	CASSPETMNTEAFF	TGTGCCAGCAGCCCCGAGACGATGAACACTGAAGCTTTCTTT
TRBD2	TRBJ2-1	many	TRBV5-4	CASSSKTSGSNNEQFF	TGTGCCAGCAGCTCAAAGACTAGCGGATCCAACAATGAGCAGTTCTTC
-	TRBJ1-1	-	TRBV6-2/TRBV6-3	CASLVGGNTEAFF	TGTGCCAGCCTGGTTGGGGGGAACACTGAAGCTTTCTTT
-	TRBJ1-2	few	TRBV2	CASSEFQIYGYTF	TGTGCCAGCAGTGAGTTCCAGATCTATGGCTACACCTTC
TRBD1	TRBJ2-1	many	TRBV2	CASKGDGTATYNEQFF	TGTGCCAGCAAAGGGGACGGGACAGCTACCTACAATGAGCAGTTCTTC
-	TRBJ2-3	-	TRBV2	CASRLTDTQYF	TGTGCCAGCAGGCTCACAGATACGCAGTATTTT
-	TRBJ2-3	many	TRBV12-3/TRBV12-4	CASSLRFTDTQYF	TGTGCCAGCAGTTTAAGGTTCACAGATACGCAGTATTTT
-	TRBJ1-1	few	TRBV20-1	CSARMGTMNTEAFF	TGCAGTGCTAGAATGGGAACCATGAACACTGAAGCTTTCTTT
TRBD2	TRBJ2-1	many	TRBV18	CASSPPLRSGGHEQFF	TGTGCCAGCTCACCACCTTTGAGGAGCGGGGGTCATGAGCAGTTCTTC
-	TRBJ2-5	few	TRBV20-1	CSAPTPGETQYF	TGCAGTGCCCCCACGCCCGGGGAGACCCAGTACTTC
-	TRBJ2-3	many	TRBV20-1	CSASTWGTDTQYF	TGCAGTGCCTCCACCTGGGGCACAGATACGCAGTATTTT